This T cell receptor beta chain was documented in a study of control samples from healthy donors and cancer patients. Assay: immunoSEQ multiplex PCR; the TCRdb copy retains only in-frame clones and omits some. Of roughly 80,000 clones listed, roughly 92% are singletons. The CDR3 contains 13 residues. V dropped 10 bases and J dropped 9 bases, with 19 bases sitting between them. Germline V gene lookup returns CDR1 MNHEY and CDR2 SVGAGI. The source is a woman aged 60 to 75 in good health. Sequenced sample: blood. The J gene is TRBJ1-5, the V gene TRBV6-5; D is uncertain. CDR3 protein: CATSLDGVGPQHF. CDR3 nucleotides: TGTGCCACCAGCCTGGATGGGGTTGGGCCCCAGCATTTT.